These 29 T cell receptor beta chains were all obtained from the same sample, sequenced in a study of T cell repertoires in cytomegalovirus infection. These receptors have no identified antigens. TCRdb re-called the reads through MiXCR, storing one row per CDR3 protein. Altogether 650,000 to 900,000 distinct CDR3 sequences are present, about 33% being singletons, with the ten largest covering around 11%. This material consisted of cultured CD8+ T cells from PBMCs, taken from culture after CMV antigen stimulation. These receptors originate from a human donor in good health (CMV status not recorded). Some clones in this sample may be carry-over from other donors' samples.

The rearrangement joins TRBV5-5 to TRBJ2-5, with 11 bases aligning to TRBD2. The germline gives CDR1 SGHKS, CDR2 YYEKEE (reference sequence). There are 17 residues in the CDR3. The ends lost 0 bases at V and 1 base at J; junction bases unmatched: 5. The CDR3 DNA reads TGTGCCAGCAGCTTGGGAACGACTAGCGGGGTCCAAGAGACCCAGTACTTC. This sequence encodes CASSLGTTSGVQETQYF.

This clonotype was detected only a few times. The chain joins TRBV27 to TRBJ2-7, with TRBD2 matching 8 bases. This CDR3 spans 15 amino acids. Trimming took 0 bases from V and 3 from J; bases not matched to a gene: 4. CDR1 and CDR2 (germline): MNHEY, SMNVEV (reference sequence). DNA for the CDR3: TGTGCCAGCAGTTTATCGACTAGCGCTATCTACGAGCAGTACTTC. It is translated as CASSLSTSAIYEQYF.

In its sample, this clonotype was seen a few times. The chain joins TRBV6-2 or TRBV6-3 to TRBJ2-7; D gene unclear. The V gene's germline CDR1 is MNHEY and CDR2 SVGEGT. Trimming took 2 bases from V and 2 from J, leaving 7 bases between them. This CDR3 is built from 13 residues. CDR3 sequence: CASSYPSPYEQYV. CDR3 nucleotide sequence: TGTGCCAGCAGTTACCCGTCACCCTACGAGCAGTACGTC.

The chain has TRBV12-3 or TRBV12-4 and TRBJ1-6; 8 positions agree with TRBD1. This CDR3 has 14 amino acids. The trim removed 6 bases at V and 8 bases at J, leaving 6 bases unmatched. The CDR3 nucleotides read TGTGCCAGCAGCCTGACAGGGGTTGATTCACCCCTCCACTTT. This codes for CASSLTGVDSPLHF.

The chain has TRBV5-4 and TRBJ2-2, with a weak D call TRBD2 (5 bases). The germline V gene encodes CDR1 SGHNT and CDR2 YYREEE (reference sequence). V lost 4 bases, J lost 2 bases, and 12 bases lay in between. The CDR3 extends over 15 amino acids. The CDR3 DNA sequence: TGTGCCAGCAGCCTGGACTCGATTAACACCGGGGAGCTGTTTTTT. Protein sequence: CASSLDSINTGELFF.

A few counts support this clonotype. The chain carries TRBV5-5 and TRBJ2-7; D may be TRBD2 (5 bases). Germline V gene data show CDR1 as SGHKS and CDR2 as YYEKEE (reference sequence). Trimming stripped 5 bases from V and 3 bases from J, with 12 bases between. The CDR3 spans 13 residues. This CDR3 is CASSPSGNYEQYF. CDR3 DNA sequence: TGTGCCAGCAGTCCATCGGGGAACTACGAGCAGTACTTC. The full variable domain, in which reference TRBV5-5 and TRBJ2-7 provide the parts outside the CDR3, is DAGVTQSPTHLIKTRGQQVTLRCSPISGHKSVSWYQQVLGQGPQFIFQYYEKEERGRGNFPDRFSARQFPNYSSELNVNALLLGDSALYLCASSPSGNYEQYFGPGTRLTVT.

The rearrangement uses TRBV9 and TRBJ2-1; TRBD2 agrees at 10 bases. Trimming removed 0 bases from V and 7 bases from J; junction bases left unmatched: 10. The germline gives CDR1 SGDLS, CDR2 YYNGEE. This CDR3 region has 17 residues. The CDR3 sequence is CASSVVPQRGGSNEQFF. CDR3 in DNA: TGTGCCAGCAGCGTAGTCCCACAGCGGGGGGGGTCAAATGAGCAGTTCTTC.

This chain connects TRBV5-1 to TRBJ1-1; no clear D. Trimming removed 0 bases at V and 4 bases at J, with 16 bases between. The CDR3 covers 16 residues. The germline V gene has CDR1 SGHRS and CDR2 YFSETQ. The CDR3 spells CASSLAWRTAATEAFF. CDR3 nucleotides: TGCGCCAGCAGCTTGGCCTGGAGAACAGCCGCCACTGAAGCTTTCTTT.

There are a few counts of this clonotype. This chain connects TRBV15 to TRBJ2-5; 11 bases map to TRBD2. Losses at the gene ends were 5 bases for V and 4 bases for J; bases not matched to a gene: 6. CDR1 is LNHNV and CDR2 is YYDKDF in the germline V gene (reference sequence). This CDR3 has 15 residues. CDR3 sequence (DNA): TGTGCCACCAGCTGGGTAGCGGGGGGGCTAGAGACCCAGTACTTC. Translated: CATSWVAGGLETQYF. The variable domain in full, with the rest retrieved from reference TRBV15 and TRBJ2-5, is DAMVIQNPRYQVTQFGKPVTLSCSQTLNHNVMYWYQQKSSQAPKLLFHYYDKDFNNEADTPDNFQSRRPNTSFCFLDIRSPGLGDTAMYLCATSWVAGGLETQYFGPGTRLLVL.

This clonotype was counted only a few times. Written as DNA, the CDR3 is TGTGCCACCAGCAGAGATGAGTGGGCCTTAGACAGAGCAACTAATGAAAAACTGTTTTTT. Its translation: CATSRDEWALDRATNEKLFF. The chain carries TRBV15 and TRBJ1-4; a possible D gene is TRBD1 (5 bases). CDR1 is LNHNV and CDR2 is YYDKDF in the germline V gene (reference sequence). The CDR3 runs 20 residues. V was cut by 0 bases and J by 0 bases, with 20 bases left in between.

The chain carries TRBV19 and TRBJ1-4; D not resolved. V was shortened by 1 base and J by 1 base, with 7 bases between the two germline ends. The CDR3 loop spans 15 amino acids. CDR1 and CDR2 (germline): LNHDA, SQIVND (reference sequence). CDR3 sequence: CASSIGGETNEKLFF. In DNA form, the CDR3 reads TGTGCCAGTAGTATAGGGGGAGAAACTAATGAAAAACTGTTTTTT.

Only a few counts were recorded for this clonotype. The chain employs TRBV6-6 and TRBJ2-6; D is perhaps TRBD1 (7 bases). Germline loops: CDR1 MNHNY, CDR2 SVGAGI (reference sequence). This CDR3 spans 16 amino acids. With 2 bases removed from V and 1 base from J, the gap between germline ends came to 9 bases. Here the CDR3 DNA reads TGTGCCAGCAGTTACCCAGGGGGGTCTGGGGCCAACGTCCTGACTTTC. Protein product: CASSYPGGSGANVLTF.

The CDR3 DNA reads as TGTGCCACAAGTCGGGCGATGGGCTATAATTCACCCCTCCACTTT. It translates to CATSRAMGYNSPLHF. This chain joins TRBV19 and TRBJ1-6, with D unclear. V dropped 10 bases and J dropped 3 bases, with 16 bases sitting between them. CDR1 is LNHDA and CDR2 is SQIVND in the germline V gene (reference sequence). CDR3 length: 15 residues. Supplemented by reference TRBV19 and TRBJ1-6, the full variable domain reads DGGITQSPKYLFRKEGQNVTLSCEQNLNHDAMYWYRQDPGQGLRLIYYSQIVNDFQKGDIAEGYSVSREKKESFPLTVTSAQKNPTAFYLCATSRAMGYNSPLHFGNGTRLTVT.

This clonotype was seen a handful of times. The junction shows a germline mismatch at one end, possibly a read error. The V gene is TRBV10-1, the J gene TRBJ2-5; D remains ambiguous. Germline-derived CDR1 and CDR2 are WNHNN and SYGVQD (reference sequence). This CDR3 comprises 13 residues. CDR3 loop: CASSEKLQGTQYF. Written as DNA, the CDR3 is TGCGCCAGCAGTGAGAAATTACAAGGGACCCAGTACTTC.

The rearrangement uses TRBV5-1 and TRBJ1-1; 7 bases are a match to TRBD1. Losses at the gene ends were 1 base for V and 5 bases for J; bases not matched to a gene: 11. The CDR3 has 16 amino acids. Germline values: CDR1 SGHRS, CDR2 YFSETQ. The CDR3 sequence: CASSLHLGGSGTEAFF. The CDR3, as DNA: TGCGCCAGCAGCTTGCATCTAGGGGGCTCGGGGACTGAAGCTTTCTTT.

This chain joins TRBV19 and TRBJ2-2, with 9 bases aligning to TRBD1. The CDR3 totals 18 residues. J was trimmed by 2 bases and V by 5 bases; bases with no gene match: 12. Germline CDR1 reads LNHDA; CDR2 reads SQIVND (reference sequence). The DNA of the CDR3 is TGTGCCAGTAGTCGGTACTTTTCGGACAGGGGTAACACCGGGGAGCTGTTTTTT. It translates to CASSRYFSDRGNTGELFF.

The CDR3 DNA reads TGTGCCAGCAGTGGAAGGGCTGATACCGGGGAGCTGTTTTTT. Its protein is CASSGRADTGELFF. This chain connects TRBV2 to TRBJ2-2; D is unresolved. Germline V gene sequence: CDR1 SNHLY, CDR2 FYNNEI. Trimming stripped 4 bases from V and 5 bases from J, with 11 bases between. CDR3 length: 14 residues.

This chain joins TRBV6-2 or TRBV6-3 and TRBJ1-2; 7 nucleotides agree with TRBD1. V gave up 5 bases and J gave up 0 bases; unmatched junction bases: 6. The CDR3 loop spans 15 amino acids. Germline V CDR1 and CDR2: MNHEY, SVGEGT. CDR3 amino acids: CASSTRTGPNYGYTF. CDR3 DNA: TGTGCCAGCAGTACCCGGACAGGCCCTAACTATGGCTACACCTTC.

The rearrangement links TRBV7-9 to TRBJ2-3, with D tentatively TRBD2 (5 bases). Between the trimmed V and J ends, which lost 1 base and 0 bases, there was a span of 11 bases. The CDR3 spans 16 residues. Germline lookup yields CDR1 SEHNR and CDR2 FQNEAQ (reference sequence). The CDR3 coding sequence is TGTGCCAGCAGCTTAGACCGGGGAACAAGCACAGATACGCAGTATTTT. Its translation is CASSLDRGTSTDTQYF.

The V and J genes are TRBV27 and TRBJ2-7, with no clear D. V was clipped by 6 bases and J by 3 bases, with 9 bases between them. The CDR3 is made up of 12 amino acids. Per the germline V gene, CDR1 is MNHEY and CDR2 is SMNVEV (reference sequence). The CDR3 sequence is CASRGPVYEQYV. CDR3 bases: TGTGCCAGCAGAGGGCCCGTCTACGAGCAGTACGTC.

V gene TRBV6-5 combines with J gene TRBJ1-2; 8 bases agree with TRBD1. The CDR3 runs 19 residues. V trimming: 0 bases; J trimming: 1 base; junction bases outside the gene matches: 13. From germline, CDR1 is MNHEY and CDR2 SVGAGI. CDR3 sequence: CASSYSKPSGTGFNYGYTF. CDR3 coding DNA: TGTGCCAGCAGTTACTCGAAACCCTCCGGGACAGGATTTAACTATGGCTACACCTTC.

The V call is TRBV3-1, the J call TRBJ2-1; D unclear. CDR1 and CDR2 (germline): LGHDT, YNNKEL (reference sequence). This CDR3 contains 14 residues. V lost 0 bases, J lost 3 bases, and 6 bases lay in between. CDR3 coding DNA: TGTGCCAGCAGCCAAGAAACCGGCTACAATGAGCAGTTCTTC. Translated: CASSQETGYNEQFF.

This clonotype was seen once. A much more abundant neighbour one base away suggests this may be a read error. This chain connects TRBV6-5 to TRBJ2-4, with D maybe TRBD1 (6 bases). The V and J ends lost 0 bases and 6 bases respectively, with 9 bases between them. This CDR3 spans 14 amino acids. Germline-derived CDR1 and CDR2 are MNHEY and SVGAGI. The DNA for the CDR3 is TGTGCCAGCAGTTACTCCGAGACAGGAAACATTCAGTACTTC. Translation: CASSYSETGNIQYF.

At least ten counts were recorded for this clonotype. This chain joins TRBV7-2 and TRBJ2-5; D is undetermined. This CDR3 is 14 amino acids long. Trimming stripped 5 bases from V and 2 bases from J, with 12 bases between. Germline V gives CDR1 SGHTA, CDR2 FQGNSA. The CDR3 loop reads CASSIPVGQETQYF. The CDR3 DNA is TGTGCCAGCAGCATCCCCGTCGGGCAAGAGACCCAGTACTTC.

There are a few counts of this clonotype. This chain uses TRBV4-2 with TRBJ1-2, with 9 bases matching TRBD1. V shed 4 bases, J shed 4 bases, and the junction held 13 bases outside the gene matches. The CDR3 sequence is 17 residues long. Per germline, CDR1 LGHNA and CDR2 YNFKEQ. CDR3 sequence (DNA): TGTGCCAGCAGCCCTGGACAGGGGTGGGAGATTGGCTATGGCTACACCTTC. This gives the protein CASSPGQGWEIGYGYTF.

Comments on this clonotype: This could be a read error, since a much larger clone is one nucleotide away. The chain uses TRBV7-8 and TRBJ2-5, with TRBD1 matching 8 bases. This CDR3 region has 14 residues. The germline CDR1 and CDR2 sequences are SGHVS and FQNEAQ. J was trimmed by 2 bases and V by 6 bases; bases with no gene match: 5. The CDR3 coding sequence is TGTGCCAGCAGGCCGGACAGGGAACAAGAGACCCAGTACTTC. Encoded protein: CASRPDREQETQYF.

The V gene is TRBV7-9, the J gene TRBJ2-7, with a tentative D call TRBD1 (6 bases). Trimming took 5 bases from V and 3 from J, leaving 20 bases between them. CDR1 SEHNR and CDR2 FQNEAQ come from the germline V gene (reference sequence). This CDR3 is 16 amino acids long. The CDR3 nucleotides are TGTGCCAGCAGCCCGGGACAATCGGGACAACACTACGAGCAGTACTTC. Protein product: CASSPGQSGQHYEQYF.

This clonotype was picked up a small number of times. The CDR3 region has the DNA TGTGCCAGCAGCCCGGGAGAAGGTTGGAATCAGCCCCAGCATTTT. This codes for CASSPGEGWNQPQHF. V and J are TRBV7-4 and TRBJ1-5, with D unresolved. Germline V gives CDR1 SGHVT, CDR2 SQSDAQ. V lost 5 bases to trimming and J lost 4 bases, with 15 bases between them. The length of the CDR3 is 15 residues.

The chain joins TRBV7-6 to TRBJ2-7, with 7 bases that match TRBD1. The germline V gene encodes CDR1 SGHVS and CDR2 FNYEAQ. Losses at the gene ends were 5 bases for V and 5 bases for J; bases not matched to a gene: 9. The CDR3 length is 14 residues. The CDR3 protein is CASSPRGDSHEQYF. CDR3 coding DNA: TGTGCCAGCAGCCCGAGAGGGGACAGCCACGAGCAGTACTTC.